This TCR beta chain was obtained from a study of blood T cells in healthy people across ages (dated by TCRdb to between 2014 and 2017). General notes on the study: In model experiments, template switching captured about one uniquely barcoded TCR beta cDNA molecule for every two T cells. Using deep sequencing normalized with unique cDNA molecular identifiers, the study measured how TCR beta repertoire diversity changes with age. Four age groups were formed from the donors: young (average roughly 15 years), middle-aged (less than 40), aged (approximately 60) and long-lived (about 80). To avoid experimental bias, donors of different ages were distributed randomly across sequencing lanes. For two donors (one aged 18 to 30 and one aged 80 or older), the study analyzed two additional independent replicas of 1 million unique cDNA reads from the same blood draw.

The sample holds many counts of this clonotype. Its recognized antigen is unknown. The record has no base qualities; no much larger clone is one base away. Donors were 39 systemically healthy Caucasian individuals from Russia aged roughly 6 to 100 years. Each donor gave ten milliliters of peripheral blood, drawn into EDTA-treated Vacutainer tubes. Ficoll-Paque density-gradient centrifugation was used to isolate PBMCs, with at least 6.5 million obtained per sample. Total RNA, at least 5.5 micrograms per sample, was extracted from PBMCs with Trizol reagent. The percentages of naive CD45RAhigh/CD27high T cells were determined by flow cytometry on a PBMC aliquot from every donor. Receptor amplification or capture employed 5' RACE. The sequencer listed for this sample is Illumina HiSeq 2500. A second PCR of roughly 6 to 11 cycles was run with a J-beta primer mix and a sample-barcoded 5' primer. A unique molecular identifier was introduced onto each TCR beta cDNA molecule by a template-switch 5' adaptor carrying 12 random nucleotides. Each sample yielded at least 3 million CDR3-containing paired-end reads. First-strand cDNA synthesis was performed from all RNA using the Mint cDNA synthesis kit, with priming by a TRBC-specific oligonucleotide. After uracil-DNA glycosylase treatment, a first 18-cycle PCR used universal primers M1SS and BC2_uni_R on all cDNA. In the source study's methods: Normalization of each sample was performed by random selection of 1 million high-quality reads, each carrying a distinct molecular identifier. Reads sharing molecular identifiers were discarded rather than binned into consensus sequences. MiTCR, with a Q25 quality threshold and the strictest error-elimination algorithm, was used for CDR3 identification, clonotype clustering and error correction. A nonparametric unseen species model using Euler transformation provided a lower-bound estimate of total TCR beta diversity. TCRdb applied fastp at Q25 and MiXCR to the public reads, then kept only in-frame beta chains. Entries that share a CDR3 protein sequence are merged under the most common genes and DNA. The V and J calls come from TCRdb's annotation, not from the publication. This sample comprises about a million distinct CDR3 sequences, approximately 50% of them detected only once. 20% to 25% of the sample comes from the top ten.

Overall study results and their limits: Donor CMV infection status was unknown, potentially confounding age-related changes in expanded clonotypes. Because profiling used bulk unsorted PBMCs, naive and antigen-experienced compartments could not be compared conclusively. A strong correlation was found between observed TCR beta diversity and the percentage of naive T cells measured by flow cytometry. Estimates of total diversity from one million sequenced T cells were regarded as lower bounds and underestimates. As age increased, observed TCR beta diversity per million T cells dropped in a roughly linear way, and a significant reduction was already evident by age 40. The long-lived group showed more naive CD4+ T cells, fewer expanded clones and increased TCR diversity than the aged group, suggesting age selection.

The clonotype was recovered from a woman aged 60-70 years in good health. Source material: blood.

The DNA sequence reads TGTGCCATCAGTGAGTCTCGAGGGGCAGGGGCCAACGTCCTGACTTTC. The translation is CAISESRGAGANVLTF. The V and J segments used are TRBV10-3 and TRBJ2-6; the D call is possibly TRBD1 or TRBD2, each sharing 5 bases. As encoded in the germline V gene, CDR1 is ENHRY while CDR2 is SYGVKD. Taken from cysteine to phenylalanine, the CDR3 has 16 residues. The read is trimmed to its CDR3 DNA, 48 bases read in frame from base 1. V and J lose 0 bases and 4 bases, and a span of 10 bases separates them.